This T cell receptor beta chain was sequenced for a study of Graves' ophthalmopathy and Graves' hyperthyroidism. Findings and caveats of the study: Blood also harbored most expanded thyroid clonotypes above 0.001 frequency.

As the template, RNA transcripts were used to amplify TCR beta CDR3 regions. The authors performed first-round RT-PCR with HTBI primers and then a second-round multiplex PCR. TCRdb ran MiXCR on the multiplex PCR reads and lists one entry per CDR3 protein. Of a few hundred thousand distinct CDR3 sequences in the sample, about two fifths were seen once. Looked up from germline, CDR1 is KGHDR and CDR2 is SFDVKD. CDR3 length: 14 amino acids. Participants with hyperthyroidism, aged 18 to 65, were newly diagnosed with under 2 months' duration. Excluded were patients with other autoimmune diseases, uncontrolled infections, pregnancy or lactation. About this clonotype itself: What it binds is unknown.

The chain combines TRBV24-1 with TRBJ2-7; 10 bases map to TRBD2. Near its end, the DNA agrees better with TRBJ2-1, so the J call may be wrong. This TCR derives from an adult man with Graves' hyperthyroidism. The sample taken for sequencing was peripheral blood or thyroid tissue (not recorded which). The CDR3 here is CATSDLGTSDEQFF. The DNA of the CDR3 is TGTGCCACCAGTGATTTGGGGACTAGCGATGAGCAGTTCTTC.